The 32 T cell receptor beta chains below were found in one sample sequenced in a study of T cells in Graves' hyperthyroidism and ophthalmopathy. Regions amplified from RNA transcripts were the TCR beta CDR3 regions. TCR CDR3 underwent first-round RT-PCR with the HTBI primer set. Via MiXCR, TCRdb re-called the multiplex PCR reads, giving one row per CDR3 protein. The table records about 500,000 distinct CDR3 sequences, roughly 14% of them present only once. Source material: blood. These receptors were obtained from a woman aged 18-29 years with Graves' hyperthyroidism.

On this clonotype: As the CDR3 is not closed by the conserved phenylalanine or tryptophan, this likely results from a read error. The chain has TRBV20-1 and TRBJ1-2; 9 nucleotides match TRBD1. This CDR3 region has 18 residues. The germline gives CDR1 DFQATT, CDR2 SNEGSKA (reference sequence). V shed 4 bases and J 4 bases; nucleotides not matched to a gene: 19. The CDR3 is CSATTGSGTGLISYGYTL. The DNA of the CDR3 is TGCAGTGCTACCACGGGCTCCGGGACAGGGTTGATTAGCTATGGCTACACCCTC.

The chain links TRBV6-1 to TRBJ2-3, with 12 bases aligning to TRBD2. The CDR3 totals 19 residues. CDR1 MNHNS and CDR2 SASEGT come from the germline V gene. V shed 6 bases and J 1 base; nucleotides not matched to a gene: 14. CDR3 in DNA: TGTGCCAGCAGGGCCCGGGTGGGGACTAGCGGGCGAGGCACAGATACGCAGTATTTT. Protein sequence: CASRARVGTSGRGTDTQYF.

This clonotype was detected many times. This chain joins TRBV24-1 and TRBJ2-1, with TRBD2 identical over 7 bases. J lost 0 bases, V lost 2 bases, and 3 bases had no gene match. The CDR3 is 16 residues long. Germline lookup yields CDR1 KGHDR and CDR2 SFDVKD. CDR3 region: CATSDSGGSSYNEQFF. The CDR3 DNA reads TGTGCCACCAGTGATTCAGGCGGGAGCTCCTACAATGAGCAGTTCTTC.

This clonotype was observed at least ten times. The genes are TRBV12-3 or TRBV12-4 and TRBJ2-1; TRBD2 aligns across 16 bases. The CDR3 consists of 17 residues. The ends lost 6 bases at V and 8 bases at J; junction bases unmatched: 10. The CDR3 bases are TGTGCCAGCAGGGACCCGGGACTAGCGGGAGGGTTCGATGAGCAGTTCTTC. As protein: CASRDPGLAGGFDEQFF.

This clonotype was seen many times. The rearrangement links TRBV11-1 to TRBJ2-7; D not resolved. The germline V gene has CDR1 SGHAT and CDR2 FQDESV (reference sequence). The V and J ends lost 10 bases and 4 bases respectively, with 8 bases between them. CDR3 length equals 10 residues. CDR3 residues: CATLIYEQYF. As DNA, the CDR3 is TGTGCCACACTAATTTACGAGCAGTACTTC. The full variable domain, its missing parts supplied by reference TRBV11-1 and TRBJ2-7, is EAEVAQSPRYKITEKSQAVAFWCDPISGHATLYWYRQILGQGPELLVQFQDESVVDDSQLPKDRFSAERLKGVDSTLKIQPAELGDSAMYLCATLIYEQYFGPGTRLTVT.

This clonotype was picked up a small number of times. The V gene is TRBV12-3 or TRBV12-4, the J gene TRBJ2-2; D possibly corresponds to TRBD2 (6 bases). The V and J ends lost 2 bases and 3 bases respectively, with 19 bases between them. The CDR3 extends over 18 amino acids. For the CDR3, the DNA is TGTGCCAGCAGTTTACCTAGCGCGGGGCAGGGTTACACCGGGGAGCTGTTTTTT. Protein: CASSLPSAGQGYTGELFF.

DNA of the CDR3: TGTGCCAGCAGCCCTCGGGTAGGCCTAGCGGGAGGGCCACCAGATACGCAGTATTTT. Translation: CASSPRVGLAGGPPDTQYF. This sequence joins TRBV11-3 and TRBJ2-3; TRBD2 aligns across 12 bases. The trim removed 5 bases at V and 4 bases at J, leaving 16 bases unmatched. CDR1 and CDR2 (germline): SGHNT, YENEEA. CDR3 length: 19 amino acids.

This clonotype was recorded many times. The rearrangement links TRBV19 to TRBJ2-7; the D is unclear. The CDR3 covers 12 residues. CDR1 LNHDA and CDR2 SQIVND come from the germline V gene (reference sequence). V lost 6 bases to trimming and J lost 5 bases, with 11 bases between them. CDR3 DNA sequence: TGTGCCAGTAGCCGGGTCGGTGACGAGCAGTACTTC. Translated: CASSRVGDEQYF.

This clonotype was found many times. The chain links TRBV24-1 to TRBJ2-1, with a tentative D call TRBD2 (5 bases). CDR3 length equals 11 residues. The germline V gene has CDR1 KGHDR and CDR2 SFDVKD. Trimming stripped 12 bases from V and 8 bases from J, with 13 bases between. This chain's CDR3 is CASGETHEQFF. In nucleotides, the CDR3 is TGTGCCTCCGGGGAAACCCATGAGCAGTTCTTC.

This clonotype was counted ten times or more. This chain connects TRBV11-3 to TRBJ2-1, with 8 bases aligning to TRBD2. From germline, CDR1 is SGHNT and CDR2 YENEEA. The V gene end was trimmed by 8 bases and the J gene end by 2 bases; junction bases not matched to a gene: 11. The CDR3 runs 16 residues. The CDR3 loop is CASGAGSGAPYNEQFF. CDR3 bases: TGTGCCAGCGGCGCGGGTAGCGGGGCCCCCTACAATGAGCAGTTCTTC.

There are a few counts of this clonotype. This chain joins TRBV6-1 and TRBJ1-2; D is possibly TRBD1 (6 bases). The CDR3 covers 14 residues. Germline CDR1 is MNHNS and CDR2 is SASEGT. V was cut by 5 bases and J by 8 bases, with 18 bases left in between. In DNA form, the CDR3 reads TGTGCCAGCAGTTCCCCTCCACAGGGCGGCGGCTACACCTTC. Amino acids: CASSSPPQGGGYTF.

This clonotype occurred many times. The V gene is TRBV3-1, the J gene TRBJ2-5, with 8 bases matching TRBD2. V lost 4 bases to trimming and J lost 10 bases; unmatched junction nucleotides: 11. This CDR3 is 14 amino acids long. The germline V gene has CDR1 LGHDT and CDR2 YNNKEL (reference sequence). CDR3: CASSPGLAPRVQYF. CDR3 sequence (DNA): TGTGCCAGCAGCCCCGGACTAGCACCCAGGGTCCAGTACTTC.

This clonotype was detected ten times or more. The rearrangement joins TRBV6-1 to TRBJ2-1, with 15 bases aligning to TRBD2. The CDR3 covers 17 residues. The J segment lost 2 bases and the V segment lost 6 bases, leaving 5 bases of the junction unmatched. Per germline, CDR1 MNHNS and CDR2 SASEGT. CDR3 DNA sequence: TGTGCCAGCAGAGGACTAGCGGGAGGGCCCCCCTACAATGAGCAGTTCTTC. This encodes CASRGLAGGPPYNEQFF.

This clonotype was picked up many times. The gene calls are TRBV9 and TRBJ1-1, with unresolved D. Between the trimmed V and J ends, which lost 0 bases and 12 bases, there was a span of 15 bases. The CDR3 is 13 residues long. CDR1 and CDR2 from the germline V gene are SGDLS and YYNGEE. In DNA form, the CDR3 reads TGTGCCAGCAGCGTAGGACGGTCGGATCGGACTTTCTTT. Its translation is CASSVGRSDRTFF.

There are many counts of this clonotype. This rearrangement joins TRBV27 to TRBJ2-1; D is unclear. The CDR3 runs to 14 residues. Germline V lookup: CDR1 MNHEY, CDR2 SMNVEV (reference sequence). Trimming took 10 bases from V and 5 from J, leaving 18 bases between them. CDR3 coding DNA: TGTGCCACCGTTCCCTGGGCAGGACACAATGAGCAGTTCTTC. Its translation is CATVPWAGHNEQFF.

Worth noting for this clonotype: The CDR3 does not close with the conserved phenylalanine or tryptophan, likely indicating a read error. This chain links TRBV12-3 or TRBV12-4 with TRBJ1-2; D is possibly TRBD1 (5 bases). The CDR3 length is 14 residues. The ends were cut back, 6 bases at V and 2 bases at J, with 13 bases in the middle. CDR3 region: CASSLGEMNYGYTL. The CDR3 DNA reads as TGTGCCAGCAGCCTAGGGGAGATGAACTATGGCTACACCCTC.

The CDR3 loop is CASSPRLANYGYTF. CDR3 DNA sequence: TGTGCCAGCAGTCCGCGACTGGCTAACTATGGCTACACCTTC. This chain joins TRBV27 and TRBJ1-2, with D uncertain. The CDR3 runs 14 residues. Per the germline V gene, CDR1 is MNHEY and CDR2 is SMNVEV (reference sequence). The germline V and J ends were trimmed by 5 bases and 0 bases, with 10 bases remaining between them.

This chain uses TRBV20-1 with TRBJ2-7, with 11 bases identical to TRBD1. The CDR3 contains 15 residues. Losses at the gene ends were 3 bases for V and 2 bases for J; bases not matched to a gene: 6. Germline CDR1 DFQATT, CDR2 SNEGSKA (reference sequence). The CDR3 loop reads CSARGGGQGAYEQYF. CDR3 nucleotides: TGCAGTGCTAGGGGGGGGGGACAGGGGGCCTACGAGCAGTACTTC.

This clonotype was detected ten times or more. The V call is TRBV27, the J call TRBJ1-3; possible D gene TRBD1, 5 bases. The CDR3 is 15 amino acids. The germline gives CDR1 MNHEY, CDR2 SMNVEV (reference sequence). Trimming left V 5 bases short and J 7 bases short, with 18 bases between. The CDR3 is CASSPNRDSWNTIYF. For the CDR3, the DNA is TGTGCCAGCAGTCCAAACCGGGACTCTTGGAACACCATATATTTT.

V usage is TRBV6-1 and J usage is TRBJ1-2, with TRBD1 matching over 7 bases. From germline, CDR1 is MNHNS and CDR2 SASEGT. The CDR3 is 15 residues long. The trim removed 6 bases at V and 10 bases at J, leaving 17 bases unmatched. The CDR3 loop is CASSLNRDSILVYTF. For the CDR3, the DNA is TGTGCCAGCAGCCTAAACCGGGACAGCATCCTTGTCTACACCTTC.

This clonotype was counted many times. The chain is built from TRBV5-1 and TRBJ2-7; D possibly matches TRBD1 or TRBD2 (5 bases each). Germline lookup yields CDR1 SGHRS and CDR2 YFSETQ. The length of the CDR3 is 13 residues. The V and J ends lost 4 bases and 5 bases respectively, with 13 bases between them. CDR3 coding DNA: TGCGCCAGCAGCCCCTCGGGACGCCACGAGCAGTACGTC. Its protein product is CASSPSGRHEQYV.

In this sample, this clonotype turned up many times. The rearrangement joins TRBV11-2 to TRBJ2-7, with D possibly being TRBD1 (6 bases). This CDR3 has 13 residues. Trimming cost V 4 bases and J 3 bases, with 10 bases left between them. Per germline, CDR1 SGHAT and CDR2 FQNNGV. The DNA for the CDR3 is TGTGCCAGCAGCTCGTGGACAGACTACGAGCAGTACTTC. Translation: CASSSWTDYEQYF.

The table lists this clonotype with many counts. This sequence joins TRBV19 and TRBJ2-5; TRBD2 agrees at 8 bases. Germline CDR1 and CDR2: LNHDA and SQIVND (reference sequence). The CDR3 is made up of 14 amino acids. Trimming took 10 bases from V and 5 from J; bases not matched to a gene: 12. CDR3: CATSAGEVRETQYF. The CDR3 region has the DNA TGTGCCACTTCAGCGGGAGAAGTGCGGGAGACCCAGTACTTC.

Many counts were recorded for this clonotype. The chain couples TRBV3-1 to TRBJ2-1; TRBD2 agrees at 9 bases. After removal of 4 bases from V and 0 bases from J, the junction contained 1 base not matched to a gene. Germline CDR1 and CDR2: LGHDT and YNNKEL (reference sequence). The length of the CDR3 is 15 residues. The CDR3 region has the DNA TGTGCCAGCAGCCGACTAGCGGTCTCCTACAATGAGCAGTTCTTC. Protein sequence: CASSRLAVSYNEQFF.

This clonotype appeared a few times. V gene TRBV5-1 combines with J gene TRBJ1-4; D not resolved. The CDR3 spans 16 residues. Between the trimmed V and J ends, which lost 4 bases and 3 bases, there was a span of 16 bases. Germline V CDR1 and CDR2: SGHRS, YFSETQ. Written as DNA, the CDR3 is TGCGCCAGCAGCCCCCAAGGTACCGGGGCTAATGAAAAACTGTTTTTT. Translation: CASSPQGTGANEKLFF. The variable domain in full, completed from reference TRBV5-1 and TRBJ1-4, reads KAGVTQTPRYLIKTRGQQVTLSCSPISGHRSVSWYQQTPGQGLQFLFEYFSETQRNKGNFPGRFSGRQFSNSRSEMNVSTLELGDSALYLCASSPQGTGANEKLFFGSGTQLSVL.

The rearrangement uses TRBV28 and TRBJ1-2; D is uncertain. The V end was cut by 3 bases, the J end by 4 bases, with 12 bases between. The CDR3 sequence is 14 residues long. Germline-derived CDR1 and CDR2 are MDHEN and SYDVKM. The CDR3 is CASSLGASGYGYTF. DNA of the CDR3: TGTGCCAGCAGTTTGGGAGCCTCGGGCTATGGCTACACCTTC.

This clonotype was detected many times. V is TRBV14 and J is TRBJ2-1, with 7 bases that match TRBD1. The V gene end was trimmed by 3 bases and the J gene end by 4 bases; junction bases not matched to a gene: 9. CDR1 and CDR2 from the germline V gene are SGHDN and FVKESK. CDR3 size: 16 residues. In DNA form, the CDR3 reads TGTGCCAGCAGCCATCACGAGGGACAGCCGTACAATGAGCAGTTCTTC. Its protein product is CASSHHEGQPYNEQFF.

The J gene is TRBJ2-3, the V gene TRBV20-1, with 7 bases aligning to TRBD2. The CDR3 totals 13 residues. Unmatched junction bases numbered 9, after V lost 7 bases and J lost 5 bases. From germline, CDR1 is DFQATT and CDR2 SNEGSKA (reference sequence). Here the CDR3 reads CSVQLAIGDTQYF. DNA of the CDR3: TGCAGTGTCCAACTAGCGATTGGAGATACGCAGTATTTT.

J is TRBJ2-1 and V is TRBV15, with D uncertain. V shed 3 bases and J shed 2 bases, with 8 bases lying between them. The CDR3 spans 14 residues. Germline CDR1 reads LNHNV; CDR2 reads YYDKDF (reference sequence). CDR3 sequence reads: CATSRRTAYNEQFF. Written as DNA, the CDR3 is TGTGCCACCAGCAGGAGGACGGCCTACAATGAGCAGTTCTTC.

This clonotype has just a few counts. Given a much more abundant clone one base away, this may be a read error. CDR3 nucleotides: TGTGCCACCAGTGATTGGGGTTATGGCTACACCTTC. Its translation is CATSDWGYGYTF. The chain recombines TRBV24-1 with TRBJ1-2; D is undetermined. Between the trimmed V and J ends, which lost 2 bases and 5 bases, there was a span of 5 bases. Germline V gene lookup returns CDR1 KGHDR and CDR2 SFDVKD. There are 12 residues in the CDR3.

The sample holds many counts of this clonotype. The V call is TRBV18, the J call TRBJ1-5; 9 nucleotides line up with TRBD1. Germline V gives CDR1 KGHSH, CDR2 LQKENI. CDR3 size: 16 residues. J gave up 6 bases and V 4 bases, and 10 bases lay outside the gene matches. The CDR3 sequence: CASSRDREVLFQPQHF. CDR3 nucleotide sequence: TGTGCCAGCTCACGGGACAGGGAAGTTTTGTTTCAGCCCCAGCATTTT.

At least ten counts were recorded for this clonotype. The J gene is TRBJ2-3, the V gene TRBV2; a possible D gene is TRBD2 (7 bases). Germline V gene lookup returns CDR1 SNHLY and CDR2 FYNNEI. This CDR3 comprises 15 residues. V shed 6 bases and J shed 0 bases, with 13 bases lying between them. This chain's CDR3 is CASSERGASTDTQYF. The CDR3 region has the DNA TGTGCCAGCAGCGAACGGGGGGCTAGCACAGATACGCAGTATTTT.